This is a list of T cell receptor beta chains from one sample in a study of cytomegalovirus exposure and HLA in healthy donors. Sequenced by immunoSEQ multiplex PCR; TCRdb stores in-frame clones only, minus some. The sample has about 240,000 clones, approximately 87% seen once. Sequencing used PBMCs. The receptors shown here come from a man in his late teens or twenties in good health and CMV-seronegative. Both conserved end residues are part of each CDR3. D genes are given only for firm matches. Expanded clones are given a class, and other clones once, few, many or no size at all.

size,V,length,J,D,CDR3,DNA
NA,TRBV19,14,TRBJ2-7,TRBD1,CASSIPGQAYEQYF,TGTGCCAGTAGTATACCGGGACAGGCCTACGAGCAGTACTTC
NA,TRBV5-6,14,TRBJ2-7,NA,CASSLAGDPYEQYF,TGTGCCAGCAGCTTGGCAGGGGACCCCTACGAGCAGTACTTC
NA,TRBV5-1,10,TRBJ2-3,NA,CASAGDTQYF,TGCGCCAGTGCCGGGGATACGCAGTATTTT
NA,TRBV27,16,TRBJ1-6,NA,CASTRGGGPYNSPLHF,TGTGCCAGCACTAGGGGGGGAGGACCCTATAATTCACCCCTCCACTTT
NA,TRBV6-5,15,TRBJ2-7,NA,CASSYDPSRVYEQYF,TGTGCCAGCAGTTATGATCCATCTCGGGTCTACGAGCAGTACTTC
NA,TRBV5-4,18,TRBJ2-1,TRBD2,CASSLGGSGRAYYNEQFF,TGTGCCAGCAGCTTGGGTGGTAGCGGGAGGGCCTACTACAATGAGCAGTTCTTC
NA,TRBV29-1,12,TRBJ1-2,TRBD1,CSVVDRNYGYTF,TGCAGCGTGGTGGACAGGAACTATGGCTACACCTTC
NA,TRBV11-2,15,TRBJ1-6,TRBD1,CASSPQGPLNSPLHF,TGTGCCAGCAGCCCACAGGGGCCACTGAATTCACCCCTCCACTTT
NA,TRBV27,16,TRBJ2-1,TRBD2,CATTTLTGGPFNEQFF,TGTGCCACCACAACACTAACGGGAGGGCCCTTCAATGAGCAGTTCTTC
NA,TRBV27,13,TRBJ2-3,NA,CASSIPGTDTQYF,TGTGCCAGCTCGATTCCAGGGACAGATACGCAGTATTTT
NA,TRBV19,15,TRBJ2-7,NA,CASSIKGGRWNEQYF,TGTGCCAGTAGTATAAAGGGGGGGCGTTGGAACGAGCAGTACTTC
NA,TRBV25-1,14,TRBJ2-7,TRBD1,CASSEPDRVYEQYF,TGTGCCAGCAGTGAACCTGACAGGGTCTACGAGCAGTACTTC
NA,TRBV5-4,15,TRBJ2-1,TRBD2,CASSYGLAGDNEQFF,TGTGCCAGCAGTTATGGACTAGCGGGGGACAATGAGCAGTTCTTC
NA,TRBV10-2,13,TRBJ1-5,NA,CASNLQGGQPQHF,TGCGCCAGCAACCTACAGGGTGGTCAGCCCCAGCATTTT
NA,TRBV7-2,15,TRBJ1-2,NA,CASSSEGRRDPVYTF,TGTGCCAGCAGCTCCGAAGGAAGGAGGGACCCGGTCTACACCTTC
NA,TRBV28,16,TRBJ2-7,NA,CASSWSWGRSTYEQYF,TGTGCCAGCAGTTGGAGTTGGGGGCGCTCAACCTACGAGCAGTACTTC
NA,TRBV5-4,15,TRBJ1-4,TRBD1,CASSLGGSTNEKLFF,TGTGCCAGCAGCCTAGGGGGCTCAACTAATGAAAAACTGTTTTTT
NA,TRBV16,12,TRBJ1-2,TRBD1,CASRHDREGYTF,TGTGCCAGCAGGCACGACAGGGAAGGCTACACCTTC
NA,TRBV5-6,14,TRBJ1-5,NA,CASSLRTTGQPQHF,TGTGCCAGCAGCTTGAGGACAACTGGTCAGCCCCAGCATTTT
few,TRBV19,13,TRBJ1-1,NA,CASSIPGYTEAFF,TGTGCCAGTAGTATCCCAGGGTACACTGAAGCTTTCTTT
NA,TRBV7-6,14,TRBJ1-6,NA,CASSLGEAGSPLHF,TGTGCCAGCAGCTTAGGCGAAGCCGGGTCACCCCTCCACTTT
NA,TRBV4-3,15,TRBJ2-1,NA,CASSQDRAMIDEQFF,TGCGCCAGCAGCCAAGACAGGGCAATGATAGATGAGCAGTTCTTC
NA,TRBV18,14,TRBJ1-5,TRBD1,CASSPTGGNQPQHF,TGTGCCAGCTCACCCACAGGGGGGAATCAGCCCCAGCATTTT
NA,TRBV28,11,TRBJ1-2,NA,CASRFRGGYTF,TGTGCCAGCAGATTCAGGGGTGGCTACACCTTC
NA,TRBV6-5,12,TRBJ2-7,TRBD1,CASSTGGYEQYF,TGTGCCAGCAGCACAGGGGGCTACGAGCAGTACTTC
NA,TRBV27,14,TRBJ2-7,TRBD2,CASKPGLAGYEQYF,TGTGCCAGCAAACCGGGACTAGCGGGCTACGAGCAGTACTTC
NA,TRBV5-1,16,TRBJ2-3,TRBD2,CASSLDLAGAGDTQYF,TGCGCCAGCAGCTTGGATCTAGCGGGGGCAGGGGATACGCAGTATTTT
NA,TRBV4-2,18,TRBJ2-2,TRBD2,CASSQEKGLASRSGELFF,TGTGCCAGCAGCCAAGAGAAAGGACTAGCGAGTCGGTCCGGGGAGCTGTTTTTT
NA,TRBV6-4,16,TRBJ1-2,TRBD1,CASSEVGTGTNYGYTF,TGTGCCAGCAGTGAGGTGGGGACAGGGACTAACTATGGCTACACCTTC
once,TRBV29-1,13,TRBJ2-3,NA,CSVGGRGTDTQYF,TGCAGCGTTGGGGGGCGCGGCACAGATACGCAGTATTTT
NA,TRBV11-2,15,TRBJ2-5,NA,CASSLGQVAEGDQYF,TGTGCCAGCAGCTTAGGACAGGTCGCCGAGGGGGACCAGTACTTC
NA,TRBV18,12,TRBJ2-7,TRBD2,CASSSGSYEQYF,TGTGCCAGCTCAAGCGGGAGTTACGAGCAGTACTTC
NA,TRBV7-2,15,TRBJ1-2,NA,CASSLSPAGSYGYTF,TGTGCCAGCAGCTTAAGCCCTGCGGGGTCCTATGGCTACACCTTC
NA,TRBV2,15,TRBJ2-1,TRBD2,CASIKSGRVIREQFF,TGTGCCAGCATCAAGAGCGGGAGAGTAATCCGTGAGCAGTTCTTC
NA,TRBV4-1,15,TRBJ2-1,TRBD2,CASSQGLAGGPGLFF,TGCGCCAGCAGCCAAGGACTAGCGGGGGGGCCTGGTCTGTTCTTC
NA,TRBV7-9,14,TRBJ2-1,TRBD1,CASRRGLEANEQFF,TGTGCCAGCAGAAGGGGGCTTGAAGCTAATGAGCAGTTCTTC
few,TRBV14,13,TRBJ1-6,NA,CASSQDEGTLLHF,TGTGCCAGCAGCCAAGATGAGGGGACTCTCCTCCACTTT
NA,TRBV19,14,TRBJ1-6,TRBD1,CASTGTGYNSPLHF,TGTGCCAGCACCGGGACAGGATATAATTCACCCCTCCACTTT
NA,TRBV11-2,15,TRBJ1-1,TRBD1,CASSLMTGGGTEAFF,TGTGCCAGCAGCTTAATGACAGGGGGTGGCACTGAAGCTTTCTTT
NA,TRBV5-1,15,TRBJ1-4,NA,CASSLDGATNEKLFF,TGCGCCAGCAGCTTGGACGGTGCAACTAATGAAAAACTGTTTTTT
NA,TRBV19,14,TRBJ2-3,TRBD2,CASSQPGLVDTQYF,TGTGCCAGTAGTCAGCCGGGACTAGTGGATACGCAGTATTTT
NA,TRBV2,14,TRBJ2-5,NA,CASSMNRVSETQYF,TGTGCCAGCAGTATGAACAGGGTATCAGAGACCCAGTACTTC
NA,TRBV28,16,TRBJ1-1,NA,CASRESGGALNTEAFF,TGTGCCAGCAGAGAGTCAGGAGGCGCCTTGAACACTGAAGCTTTCTTT